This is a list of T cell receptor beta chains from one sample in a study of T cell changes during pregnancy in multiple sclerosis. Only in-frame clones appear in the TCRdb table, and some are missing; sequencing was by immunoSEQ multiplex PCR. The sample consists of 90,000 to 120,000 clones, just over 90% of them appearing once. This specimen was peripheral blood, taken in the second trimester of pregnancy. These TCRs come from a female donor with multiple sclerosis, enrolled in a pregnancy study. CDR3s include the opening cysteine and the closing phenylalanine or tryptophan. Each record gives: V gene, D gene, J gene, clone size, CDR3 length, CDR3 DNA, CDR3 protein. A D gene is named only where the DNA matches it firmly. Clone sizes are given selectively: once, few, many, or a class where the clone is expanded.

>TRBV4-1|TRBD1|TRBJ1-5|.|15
TGCGCCAGCAGCCAGGCTTACAGGGGCGACAGGCCCCAGCATTTT
CASSQAYRGDRPQHF
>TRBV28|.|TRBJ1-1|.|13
TGTGCCAGCAGTAAACCGGGGGGAGATGAAGCTTTCTTT
CASSKPGGDEAFF
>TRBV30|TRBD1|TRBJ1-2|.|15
TGTGCCTGGAGTGCCACACGGACAGGGATTGATGGCTACACCTTC
CAWSATRTGIDGYTF
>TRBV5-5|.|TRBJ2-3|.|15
TGTGCCAGCAGCTTGGATAGTAGCAGCACAGATACGCAGTATTTT
CASSLDSSSTDTQYF
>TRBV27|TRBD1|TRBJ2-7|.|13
TGTGCCAGCAGGGGGGGACAGGGGTGGGAGCAGTACTTC
CASRGGQGWEQYF
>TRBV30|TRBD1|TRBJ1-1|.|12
TGTGCCTGGGAACAGGGGGGCCCTGAAGCTTTCTTT
CAWEQGGPEAFF
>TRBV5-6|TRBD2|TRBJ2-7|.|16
TGTGCCAGCAGCGTCCGGACTAGCGGGAGAGGCTACGAGCAGTACTTC
CASSVRTSGRGYEQYF
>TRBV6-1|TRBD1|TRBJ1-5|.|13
TGTGCCAGCAGCCGACAGGGAAATCAGCCCCAGCATTTT
CASSRQGNQPQHF
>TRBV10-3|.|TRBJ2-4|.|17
TGTGCCATCAGTGAGGAACGAGCGATAAGGAAAGAAAACATTCAGTACTTC
CAISEERAIRKENIQYF
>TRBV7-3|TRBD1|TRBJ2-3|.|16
TGTGCCAGCAGCTTGACCGGGACAGGGGTCACAGATACGCAGTATTTT
CASSLTGTGVTDTQYF
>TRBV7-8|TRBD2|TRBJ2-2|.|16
TGTGCCAGCAGCTTAGCACTAGCGGGGGGTAGGCGGGAGCTGTTTTTT
CASSLALAGGRRELFF
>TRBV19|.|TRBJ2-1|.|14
TGTGCCAGTAGTATTCAGGGCTCCTACAATGAGCAGTTCTTC
CASSIQGSYNEQFF
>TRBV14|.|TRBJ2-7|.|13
TGTGCCAGCAGTAGGGACACTTACTACGAGCAGTACTTC
CASSRDTYYEQYF
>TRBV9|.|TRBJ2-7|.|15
TGTGCCAGCAGCGTAGGCACTACCACTTCCTACGAGCAGTACTTC
CASSVGTTTSYEQYF
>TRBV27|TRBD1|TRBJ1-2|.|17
TGTGCCAGCAGTTTCAACTACAGGGGCGAAAATCTCTATGGCTACACCTTC
CASSFNYRGENLYGYTF
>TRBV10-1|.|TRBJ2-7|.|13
TGCGCCAGCAGTGAGGGACACTCCTACGAGCAGTACTTC
CASSEGHSYEQYF
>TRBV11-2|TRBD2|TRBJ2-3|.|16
TGTGCCAGCAGCTTCGGACGGGGGGTTGCGACAGATACGCAGTATTTT
CASSFGRGVATDTQYF
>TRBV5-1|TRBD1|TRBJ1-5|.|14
TGCGCCAGCAGCTTGGCAGGGACAGGACAGCCCCAGCATTTT
CASSLAGTGQPQHF
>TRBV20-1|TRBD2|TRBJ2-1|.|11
TGCAGTGCTCCGGCGGGGGTAGAGCAGTTCTTC
CSAPAGVEQFF
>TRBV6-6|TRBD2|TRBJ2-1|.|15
TGTGCCAGCAGCCCCCGCTCGGCGGGAGTTAATGAGCAGTTCTTC
CASSPRSAGVNEQFF
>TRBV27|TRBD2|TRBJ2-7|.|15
TGTGCCAGCAGTTTATCGTCCGGGACTAGGTGGGAGCAGTACTTC
CASSLSSGTRWEQYF
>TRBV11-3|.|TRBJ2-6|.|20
TGTGCCAGCAGCATCCGACAGACATGCCGATCAGTCCCTGGGGCCAACGTCCTGACTTTC
CASSIRQTCRSVPGANVLTF
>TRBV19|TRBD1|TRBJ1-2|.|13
TGTGCCAGTAGTCGGACAGGGGACTATGGCTACACCTTC
CASSRTGDYGYTF
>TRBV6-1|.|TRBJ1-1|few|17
TGTGCCAGCAGTGCCCGACGGACGGTGGGGGGGAACACTGAAGCTTTCTTT
CASSARRTVGGNTEAFF
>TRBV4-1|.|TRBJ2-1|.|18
TGCGCCAGCAGCCAAGATGGAGCGGACCGACCAGCAGGAAATGAGCAGTTCTTC
CASSQDGADRPAGNEQFF
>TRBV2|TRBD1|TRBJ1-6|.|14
TGTGCCAGCAGTGAGGGACAGCTCTCCGTGACCCTCCACTTT
CASSEGQLSVTLHF
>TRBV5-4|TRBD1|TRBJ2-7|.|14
TGTGCCAGCAACCTCGGGACAGGGTTTACCGAGCAGTACTTC
CASNLGTGFTEQYF
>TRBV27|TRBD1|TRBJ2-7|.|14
TGTGCCAGCAGTGTGGGACAGTTACCCTACGAGCAGTACTTC
CASSVGQLPYEQYF
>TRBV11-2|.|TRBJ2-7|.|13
TGTGCCAGCAACCTCCGCCCGCGGTACGAGCAGTACTTC
CASNLRPRYEQYF
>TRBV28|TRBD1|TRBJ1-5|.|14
TGTGCCAGTCGGGAGGGGGCCGGCAATCAGCCCCAGCATTTT
CASREGAGNQPQHF
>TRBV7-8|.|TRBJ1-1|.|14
TGTGCCAGCAGCTTAGGAGGAATGAACACTGAAGCTTTCTTT
CASSLGGMNTEAFF
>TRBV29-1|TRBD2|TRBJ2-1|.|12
TGCAGCGTTATGACTAGCGGGGTCGAGCAGTTCTTC
CSVMTSGVEQFF
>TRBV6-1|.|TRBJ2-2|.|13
TGTGCCAGCAGGCCCACAGGGACCGGGGAGCTGTTTTTT
CASRPTGTGELFF
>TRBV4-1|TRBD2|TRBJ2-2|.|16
TGCGCCAGCAGATCTAGCGGGAGGGCTAGGACCGGGGAGCTGTTTTTT
CASRSSGRARTGELFF
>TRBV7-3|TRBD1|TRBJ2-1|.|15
TGTGCCAGCAGCTTAAGGGCAGGGGGCTTAGAGGAGCAGTTCTTC
CASSLRAGGLEEQFF
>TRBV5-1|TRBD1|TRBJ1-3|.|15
TGCGCCAGCACTCAGGGGGCCACCTCTGGAAACACCATATATTTT
CASTQGATSGNTIYF
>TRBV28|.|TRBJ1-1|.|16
TGTGCCAGCAGCCCTCCAACATCACCGGGAAACACTGAAGCTTTCTTT
CASSPPTSPGNTEAFF
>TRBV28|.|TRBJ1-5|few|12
TGTGCCAGCAGTCGCACTTTTCAGCCCCAGCATTTT
CASSRTFQPQHF
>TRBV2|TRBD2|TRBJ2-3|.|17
TGTGCCAGCAGTGGGCCCGGGACTAGCGGGAGAGTGAATACGCAGTATTTT
CASSGPGTSGRVNTQYF
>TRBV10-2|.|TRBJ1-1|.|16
TGCGCCAGCAGTGAGTGGAGCCTCTTGGCGAACACTGAAGCTTTCTTT
CASSEWSLLANTEAFF
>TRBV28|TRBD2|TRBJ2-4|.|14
TGTGCCACCTCCTTCGGGGGGGAAGAAAACATTCAGTACTTC
CATSFGGEENIQYF
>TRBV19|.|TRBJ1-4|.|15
TGTGCCAGTAGTATAGATGGGGGCCATGGGGAAAAACTGTTTTTT
CASSIDGGHGEKLFF
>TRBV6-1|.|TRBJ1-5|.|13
TGTGCCAGCAGTGAAATGAGGGATCAGCCCCAGCATTTT
CASSEMRDQPQHF
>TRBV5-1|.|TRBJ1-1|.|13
TGCGCCAGCAGCTTGACAACGAACACTGAAGCTTTCTTT
CASSLTTNTEAFF
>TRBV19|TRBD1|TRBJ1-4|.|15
TGTGCCAGTAGTATAAGTGGGACAGCTAATGAAAAACTGTTTTTT
CASSISGTANEKLFF
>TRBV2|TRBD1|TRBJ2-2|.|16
TGTGCCAGCAGTGAACCGGACAGGGTGGGCACCGGGGAGCTGTTTTTT
CASSEPDRVGTGELFF
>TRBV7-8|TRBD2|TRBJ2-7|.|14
TGTGCCAGCAGCCTAGCGGGAGGAACCTACGAGCAGTACTTC
CASSLAGGTYEQYF
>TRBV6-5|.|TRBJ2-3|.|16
TGTGCCAGCAGTTATAGAAAGTTTTCTAGCACAGATACGCAGTATTTT
CASSYRKFSSTDTQYF
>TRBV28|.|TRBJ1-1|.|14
TGTGCCAGCAGTCCACCCCTCGGGGGTACTGAAGCTTTCTTT
CASSPPLGGTEAFF
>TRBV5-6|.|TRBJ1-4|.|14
TGTGCCAGCAGCCCGTTGAACTCTAATGAAAAACTGTTTTTT
CASSPLNSNEKLFF
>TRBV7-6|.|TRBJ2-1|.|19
TGTGCCAGCAGCCCATTAGGCGTCGGCTTACTATTCACCTACAATGAGCAGTTCTTC
CASSPLGVGLLFTYNEQFF
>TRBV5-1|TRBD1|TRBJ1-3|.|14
TGCGCCAGCAGTCCTGACAGGGGGGGAAACACCATATATTTT
CASSPDRGGNTIYF